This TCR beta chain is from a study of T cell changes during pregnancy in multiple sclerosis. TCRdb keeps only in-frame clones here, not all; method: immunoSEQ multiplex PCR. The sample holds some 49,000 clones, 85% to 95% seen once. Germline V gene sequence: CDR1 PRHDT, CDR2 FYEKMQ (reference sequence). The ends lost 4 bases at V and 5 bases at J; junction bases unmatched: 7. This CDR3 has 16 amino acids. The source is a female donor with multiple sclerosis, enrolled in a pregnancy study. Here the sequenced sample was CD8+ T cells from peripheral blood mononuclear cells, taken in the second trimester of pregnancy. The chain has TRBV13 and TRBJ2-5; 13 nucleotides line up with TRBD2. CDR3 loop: CASSYRTSGGGETQYF. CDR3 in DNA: TGTGCCAGCAGCTACCGGACTAGCGGGGGAGGGGAGACCCAGTACTTC.